This record covers a single T cell receptor (beta chain). What it recognizes is unknown. These data belong to a study of T-cell reconstitution after alpha-beta-depleted transplantation in children. General study results and limits: Reported findings indicate that, about two months after transplant, alpha-beta T cells came from several hundred expanded clones, which were derived from non-depleted graft cells. Counts and diversity of T cells one year after transplant came mostly from newly produced T cells. In some patients, recipient T cells and intrathymic progenitors surviving conditioning explained high day-60 diversity.

The CDR3 consists of 13 residues. V was clipped by 5 bases and J by 11 bases; unmatched bases: 11. The TCRbeta library incorporated unique molecular identifiers. From the PCR reads, TCRdb called clonotypes with MiXCR, one entry per CDR3 protein. Of 250,000 to 400,000 distinct CDR3 sequences detected, roughly 25% appear once; the ten largest clones hold approximately 11%. The rearrangement uses TRBV12-3 or TRBV12-4 and TRBJ2-7, with 8 bases aligning to TRBD1. The clonotype was recovered from a male patient between 5 and 17 years old who had a stem cell transplant for acute lymphoblastic leukemia, so the T cells may come from the graft donor. This sample comprised PBMCs, mostly from graft donor cells, obtained 180 days after TCRalphabeta/CD19-depleted stem cell transplant. The CDR3: CASSLGTGLLKYF. The CDR3 DNA reads as TGTGCCAGCAGTCTCGGGACAGGACTGTTAAAGTACTTC.